Listed below are T cell receptor beta chains from one sample, sequenced in a study of a mutant IDH1 vaccine in newly diagnosed glioma. Produced via immunoSEQ multiplex PCR; TCRdb's table is partial and in-frame only. The sample lists 40,000 to 45,000 clones, approximately 84% occurring once. Which antigens these TCRs recognize remains unknown. This specimen consisted of PBMCs, obtained from a glioma patient whose treatment included an IDH1 peptide vaccine. These receptors were obtained from a woman between 18 and 30 years old with glioma. Some clones in this sample may be carry-over from other donors' samples. The CDR3 runs from the conserved cysteine through the conserved F or W. The order of the fields is V gene, D gene, clone size, J gene, CDR3 protein, CDR3 DNA. D genes are given only for firm matches. Size values are once, few and many counts, or a class for expanded clones, and some rows have none.

>TRBV7-9|TRBD2|-|TRBJ2-7
CASSNQGLAGTYEQYF
TGTGCCAGCAGCAACCAGGGACTAGCGGGGACCTACGAGCAGTACTTC
>TRBV11-3|-|-|TRBJ2-1
CASSLTGFYNEQFF
TGTGCCAGCAGCCTCACTGGATTTTACAATGAGCAGTTCTTC
>TRBV28|-|-|TRBJ1-5
CASSLVPNNQPQHF
TGTGCCAGCAGTTTAGTGCCCAACAATCAGCCCCAGCATTTT
>TRBV25-1|-|-|TRBJ2-1
CASRGSVNEQFF
TGTGCCAGCAGGGGGTCAGTTAATGAGCAGTTCTTC
>TRBV7-9|-|-|TRBJ2-3
CASSWGGTDTQYF
TGTGCCAGCAGCTGGGGCGGCACAGATACGCAGTATTTT
>TRBV7-3|-|-|TRBJ1-6
CASSPGGEVNSPLHF
TGTGCCAGCAGCCCCGGAGGTGAGGTGAATTCACCCCTCCACTTT
>TRBV4-2|TRBD2|-|TRBJ2-2
CASSLVAGGNTGELFF
TGTGCCAGCAGCCTGGTAGCGGGAGGGAACACCGGGGAGCTGTTTTTT
>TRBV20-1|-|-|TRBJ2-3
CSAGSADTQYF
TGCAGTGCCGGGTCCGCAGATACGCAGTATTTT
>TRBV7-2|-|-|TRBJ1-1
CASSLAGVNTEAFF
TGTGCCAGCAGCTTAGCCGGGGTGAACACTGAAGCTTTCTTT
>TRBV9|-|-|TRBJ1-5
CASSVAVGVDQPQHF
TGTGCCAGCAGCGTAGCTGTGGGGGTTGATCAGCCCCAGCATTTT
>TRBV29-1|-|-|TRBJ2-1
CSSLGEWPYNEQFF
TGCAGCTCCCTTGGAGAGTGGCCCTACAATGAGCAGTTCTTC
>TRBV19|TRBD1|once|TRBJ2-7
CASSIGQGVSYEQYF
TGTGCCAGTAGTATCGGGCAGGGGGTCTCCTACGAGCAGTACTTC
>TRBV19|-|-|TRBJ1-5
CASRSKQGPENQPQHF
TGTGCCAGTAGGAGTAAACAGGGTCCCGAGAATCAGCCCCAGCATTTT
>TRBV6-6|TRBD2|-|TRBJ2-7
CASTSGRTTYEQYF
TGTGCCAGCACCAGCGGGAGGACTACCTACGAGCAGTACTTC
>TRBV9|TRBD2|-|TRBJ2-1
CASSNSGRSFNEQFF
TGTGCCAGCAGCAATAGCGGGAGGTCCTTCAATGAGCAGTTCTTC
>TRBV28|-|-|TRBJ2-3
CASSFPGADTQYF
TGTGCCAGCAGTTTTCCTGGGGCAGATACGCAGTATTTT
>TRBV27|TRBD1|-|TRBJ2-7
CASAGTGNHEQYF
TGTGCCAGTGCCGGGACAGGGAACCACGAGCAGTACTTC
>TRBV7-9|-|-|TRBJ2-7
CASSPGTHQGEQYF
TGTGCCAGCAGCCCCGGGACCCACCAGGGCGAGCAGTACTTC
>TRBV6-1|-|-|TRBJ2-1
CASTRESYNEQFF
TGTGCCAGCACGAGGGAGTCTTACAATGAGCAGTTCTTC
>TRBV25-1|-|-|TRBJ2-2
CASSGFVGAAGELFF
TGTGCCAGCAGTGGGTTCGTGGGGGCAGCCGGGGAGCTGTTTTTT
>TRBV9|-|-|TRBJ2-3
CASSSRTGQDTQYF
TGTGCCAGCAGCTCTCGGACTGGCCAGGATACGCAGTATTTT
>TRBV7-9|-|-|TRBJ2-3
CASSHWTDTDTQYF
TGTGCCAGCAGCCACTGGACGGACACAGATACGCAGTATTTT
>TRBV13|-|-|TRBJ2-7
CASSSTSYEQYF
TGTGCCAGCAGCTCTACTTCCTACGAGCAGTACTTC
>TRBV7-9|TRBD1|-|TRBJ1-2
CASVAGGKIGYGYTF
TGTGCCAGCGTCGCAGGGGGCAAAATTGGCTATGGCTACACCTTC
>TRBV6-5|TRBD1|-|TRBJ2-7
CASRDRGPYEQYF
TGTGCCAGCAGGGACAGGGGGCCCTACGAGCAGTACTTC
>TRBV7-9|TRBD2|-|TRBJ2-2
CASSLLAGSGTGELFF
TGTGCCAGCAGCTTGCTAGCGGGTTCCGGGACCGGGGAGCTGTTTTTT
>TRBV15|TRBD1|-|TRBJ1-1
CATSRDQGAATFF
TGTGCCACCAGCAGAGATCAGGGGGCTGCAACTTTCTTT
>TRBV28|-|-|TRBJ2-7
CASTPGSGLGLYEQYF
TGTGCCAGCACCCCGGGTAGCGGTTTAGGGCTCTACGAGCAGTACTTC
>TRBV30|-|-|TRBJ2-3
CAWSKDTYTDTQYF
TGTGCCTGGAGTAAGGACACTTACACAGATACGCAGTATTTT
>TRBV5-1|-|-|TRBJ2-7
CASSLQSEQYF
TGCGCCAGCAGCTTGCAGAGCGAGCAGTACTTC
>TRBV9|-|-|TRBJ2-2
CASTEDETGELFF
TGTGCCAGCACCGAGGATGAGACCGGGGAGCTGTTTTTT
>TRBV28|-|-|TRBJ1-1
CASSSIPEAFF
TGTGCCAGCAGTTCTATCCCTGAAGCTTTCTTT
>TRBV6-1|TRBD1|-|TRBJ1-5
CASRQGGSNQPQHF
TGTGCCAGCAGGCAGGGGGGTAGCAATCAGCCCCAGCATTTT
>TRBV5-1|-|-|TRBJ2-7
CASSGFSGSYEQYF
TGCGCCAGCAGCGGGTTCAGCGGCTCCTACGAGCAGTACTTC
>TRBV7-3|TRBD2|-|TRBJ2-2
CASSALAGGTGELFF
TGTGCCAGCAGCGCGCTAGCGGGAGGGACCGGGGAGCTGTTTTTT
>TRBV27|TRBD1|-|TRBJ2-1
CASSRGRAEFF
TGTGCCAGCAGTAGGGGGCGCGCAGAGTTCTTC
>TRBV10-3|TRBD1|-|TRBJ2-2
CAIQRQGDTGELFF
TGTGCCATTCAAAGACAGGGGGATACCGGGGAGCTGTTTTTT
>TRBV5-1|-|-|TRBJ2-5
CASSRREETQYF
TGCGCCAGCAGCCGCAGGGAAGAGACCCAGTACTTC
>TRBV7-3|-|-|TRBJ2-3
CASSSGVGGEQYF
TGTGCCAGCAGCTCCGGTGTCGGAGGGGAGCAGTATTTT
>TRBV5-1|TRBD1|once|TRBJ1-1
CASSLEGTGGSGAFF
TGCGCCAGCAGCTTGGAAGGGACAGGGGGCTCGGGAGCTTTCTTT
>TRBV4-3|-|-|TRBJ1-2
CASSQGQGSYGYTF
TGCGCCAGCAGCCAAGGGCAGGGCAGCTATGGCTACACCTTC
>TRBV5-1|-|-|TRBJ2-3
CASSLLVGGDTQYF
TGCGCCAGCAGCTTATTGGTAGGCGGGGATACGCAGTATTTT